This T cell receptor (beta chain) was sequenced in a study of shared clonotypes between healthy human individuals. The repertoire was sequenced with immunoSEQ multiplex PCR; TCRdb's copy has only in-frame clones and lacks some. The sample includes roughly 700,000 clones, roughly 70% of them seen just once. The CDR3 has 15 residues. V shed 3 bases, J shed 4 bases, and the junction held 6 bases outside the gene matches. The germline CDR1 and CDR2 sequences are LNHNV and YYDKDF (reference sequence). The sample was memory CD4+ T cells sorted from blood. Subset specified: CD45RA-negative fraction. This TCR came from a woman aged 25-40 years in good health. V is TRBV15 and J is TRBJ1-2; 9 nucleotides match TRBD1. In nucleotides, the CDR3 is TGTGCCACCAGCAGCCGGGACAGGGCTGGCTATGGCTACACCTTC. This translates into CATSSRDRAGYGYTF. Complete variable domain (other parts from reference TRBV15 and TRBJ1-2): DAMVIQNPRYQVTQFGKPVTLSCSQTLNHNVMYWYQQKSSQAPKLLFHYYDKDFNNEADTPDNFQSRRPNTSFCFLDIRSPGLGDTAMYLCATSSRDRAGYGYTFGSGTRLTVV.